This T cell receptor beta chain was sequenced during a study of beta chain features in type 1 diabetes. Overall study findings and caveats: Reads derived from cDNA could over-represent cells showing high TCR expression. Insertions were fewer and deletions more numerous at VDJ junctions in type 1 diabetes patients. Patients' naive, central memory and regulatory TCRB repertoires appeared more alike than those of healthy donors.

The whole isolated RNA underwent reverse transcription, so sequencing captured expressed TCRB transcripts. Profiled with immunoSEQ multiplex PCR; TCRdb holds only in-frame clones, not every one. The data contain a few hundred thousand clones, 25% to 30% of them seen just once; the ten biggest clones take up about 3.9%. As to this clone: Its antigen is not known.

CD45RO/CCR7/CD25/CD127/CD95/CD27 staining was used to isolate CD4+ naive, central memory, regulatory and stem cell-like memory cells by sorting. This receptor was taken from a man aged 30-40 years in good health. Sample: central memory CD4+ T cells from blood.

CDR3 amino acids: CSLIRGSPETQYF. For the CDR3, the DNA is TGCAGCCTAATCAGGGGAAGTCCAGAGACCCAGTACTTC. The gene calls are TRBV29-1 and TRBJ2-5; TRBD1 is a possible D gene (6 bases). Trimming removed 8 bases at V and 4 bases at J, with 17 bases between. Looked up from germline, CDR1 is SQVTM and CDR2 is ANQGSEA. The CDR3 is 13 residues long.